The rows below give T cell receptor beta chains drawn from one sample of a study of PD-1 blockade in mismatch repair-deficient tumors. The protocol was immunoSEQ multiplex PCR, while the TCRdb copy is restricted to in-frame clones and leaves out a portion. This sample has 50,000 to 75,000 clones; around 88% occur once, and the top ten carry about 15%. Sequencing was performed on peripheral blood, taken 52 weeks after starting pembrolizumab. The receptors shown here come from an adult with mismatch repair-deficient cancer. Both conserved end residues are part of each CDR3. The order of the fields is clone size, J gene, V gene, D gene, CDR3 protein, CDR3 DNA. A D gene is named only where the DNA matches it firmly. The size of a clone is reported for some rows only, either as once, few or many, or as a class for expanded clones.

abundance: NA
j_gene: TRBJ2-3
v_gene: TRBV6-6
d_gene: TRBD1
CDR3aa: CASSLQGAATDTQYF
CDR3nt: TGTGCCAGCAGTTTACAGGGGGCGGCCACAGATACGCAGTATTTT

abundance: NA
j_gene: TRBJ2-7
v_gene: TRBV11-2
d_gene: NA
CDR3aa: CASSLGEQYF
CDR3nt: TGTGCCAGCAGCTTGGGCGAGCAGTACTTC

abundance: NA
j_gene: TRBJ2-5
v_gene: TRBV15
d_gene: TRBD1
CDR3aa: CATSRGGTGMETQYF
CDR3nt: TGTGCCACCAGCAGAGGAGGGACAGGGATGGAGACCCAGTACTTC

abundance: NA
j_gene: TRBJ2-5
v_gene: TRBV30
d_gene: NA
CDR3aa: CAWTQTYQETQYF
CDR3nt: TGTGCCTGGACCCAGACGTACCAAGAGACCCAGTACTTC

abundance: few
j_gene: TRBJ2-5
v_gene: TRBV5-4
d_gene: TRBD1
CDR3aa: CASSSGTAPGETQYF
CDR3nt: TGTGCCAGCAGCTCAGGGACAGCACCGGGGGAGACCCAGTACTTC

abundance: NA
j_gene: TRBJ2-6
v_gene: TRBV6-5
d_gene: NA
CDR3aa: CASSYSGSGANVLTF
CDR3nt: TGTGCCAGCAGTTACTCGGGGAGTGGGGCCAACGTCCTGACTTTC

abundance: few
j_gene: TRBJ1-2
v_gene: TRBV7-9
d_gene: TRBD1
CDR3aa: CASSNPQGQAYGYTF
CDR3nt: TGTGCCAGCAGCAACCCACAGGGGCAGGCCTATGGCTACACCTTC

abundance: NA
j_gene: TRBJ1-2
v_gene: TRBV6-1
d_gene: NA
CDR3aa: CASSGALGYGYTF
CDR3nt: TGTGCCAGCAGTGGGGCGCTCGGCTATGGCTACACCTTC

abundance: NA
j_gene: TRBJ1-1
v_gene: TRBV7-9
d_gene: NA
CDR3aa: CASSYRDTEAFF
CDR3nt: TGTGCCAGCAGCTACAGGGATACTGAAGCTTTCTTT

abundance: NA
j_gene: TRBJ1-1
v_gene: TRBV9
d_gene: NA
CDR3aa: CASSVGLGQAFF
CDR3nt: TGTGCCAGCAGCGTAGGGCTCGGGCAAGCTTTCTTT

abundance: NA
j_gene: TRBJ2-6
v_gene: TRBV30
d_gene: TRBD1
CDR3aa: CAWSGTGGTGANVLTF
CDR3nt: TGTGCCTGGAGTGGGACAGGGGGGACGGGGGCCAACGTCCTGACTTTC

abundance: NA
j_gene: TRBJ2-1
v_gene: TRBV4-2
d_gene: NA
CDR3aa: CASSTSVDFYNEQFF
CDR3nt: TGTGCCAGCAGCACTAGTGTCGATTTTTACAATGAGCAGTTCTTC

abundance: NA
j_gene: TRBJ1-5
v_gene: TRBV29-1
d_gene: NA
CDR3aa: CSVEDGPGQPQHF
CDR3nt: TGCAGCGTTGAAGACGGGCCGGGTCAGCCCCAGCATTTT

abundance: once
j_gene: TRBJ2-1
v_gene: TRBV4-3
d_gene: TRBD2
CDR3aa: CASSHPTSGSSYNEQFF
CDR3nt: TGCGCCAGCAGCCACCCCACTAGCGGATCCTCCTACAATGAGCAGTTCTTC

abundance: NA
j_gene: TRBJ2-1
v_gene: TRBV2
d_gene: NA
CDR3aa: CASNVYNEQFF
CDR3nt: TGTGCCAGCAATGTTTACAATGAGCAGTTCTTC

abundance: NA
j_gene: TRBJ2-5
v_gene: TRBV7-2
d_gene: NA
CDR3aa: CASSLVIGETQYF
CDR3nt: TGTGCCAGCAGCTTAGTGATCGGCGAGACCCAGTACTTC

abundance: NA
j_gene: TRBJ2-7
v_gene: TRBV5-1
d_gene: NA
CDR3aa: CASSLIPLGTGWSYEQYF
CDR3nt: TGCGCCAGCAGCTTGATCCCGCTGGGTACAGGGTGGTCCTACGAGCAGTACTTC

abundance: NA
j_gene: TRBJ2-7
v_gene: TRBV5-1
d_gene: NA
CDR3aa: CASSLAGDGEQYF
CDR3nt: TGCGCCAGCAGCTTGGCGGGAGACGGCGAGCAGTACTTC

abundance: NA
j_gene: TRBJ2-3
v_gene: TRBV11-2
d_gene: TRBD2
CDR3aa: CASSETPGGDTQYF
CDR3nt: TGTGCCAGCAGCGAAACCCCGGGGGGGGATACGCAGTATTTT

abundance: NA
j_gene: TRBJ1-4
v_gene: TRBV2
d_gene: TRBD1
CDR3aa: CASRAAGQGDEKLFF
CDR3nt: TGTGCCAGCAGGGCAGCTGGACAGGGCGATGAAAAACTGTTTTTT

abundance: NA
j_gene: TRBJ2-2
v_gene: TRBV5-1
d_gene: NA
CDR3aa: CASSPRAARSAGELFF
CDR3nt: TGCGCCAGCAGCCCCCGTGCAGCCCGGTCCGCCGGGGAGCTGTTTTTT

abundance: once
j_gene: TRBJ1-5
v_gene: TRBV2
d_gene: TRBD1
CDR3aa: CASSLDRVGNQPQHF
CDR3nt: TGTGCCAGCAGCCTGGACAGGGTAGGAAATCAGCCCCAGCATTTT

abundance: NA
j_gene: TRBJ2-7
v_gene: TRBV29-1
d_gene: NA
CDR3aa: CSVVAGSDYEQYF
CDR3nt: TGCAGCGTTGTAGCAGGGTCCGACTACGAGCAGTACTTC

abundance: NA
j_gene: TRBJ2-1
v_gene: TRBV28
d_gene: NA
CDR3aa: CASSPVHNEQFF
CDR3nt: TGTGCCAGCTCTCCGGTGCACAATGAGCAGTTCTTC

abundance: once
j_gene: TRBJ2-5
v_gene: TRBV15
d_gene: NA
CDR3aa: CATSRDLGRGQTQYF
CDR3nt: TGTGCCACCAGCAGAGATTTGGGCAGGGGACAGACCCAGTACTTC

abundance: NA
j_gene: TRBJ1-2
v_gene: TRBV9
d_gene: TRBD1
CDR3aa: CASSGPGTGGAGGYTF
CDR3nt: TGTGCCAGCAGCGGTCCCGGGACAGGGGGCGCTGGTGGCTACACCTTC

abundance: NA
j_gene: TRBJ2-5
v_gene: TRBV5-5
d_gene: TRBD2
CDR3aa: CTYDSGSKETQYF
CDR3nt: TGTACGTACGACAGCGGGAGCAAAGAGACCCAGTACTTC

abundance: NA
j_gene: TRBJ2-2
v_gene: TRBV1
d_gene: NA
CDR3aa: CTSSPIIMTRNNTGELFF
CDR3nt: TGCACCAGCAGCCCTATTATTATGACTAGGAATAACACCGGGGAGCTGTTTTTT

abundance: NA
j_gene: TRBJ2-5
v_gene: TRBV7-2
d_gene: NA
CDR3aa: CASSLLVLTQETQYF
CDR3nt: TGTGCCAGCAGCTTATTGGTTCTAACGCAAGAGACCCAGTACTTC

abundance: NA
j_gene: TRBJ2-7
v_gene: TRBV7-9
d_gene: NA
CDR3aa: CASSFEAYTYEQYF
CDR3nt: TGTGCCAGCAGCTTTGAGGCCTACACCTACGAGCAGTACTTC

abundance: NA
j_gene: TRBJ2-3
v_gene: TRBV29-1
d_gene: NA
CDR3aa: CSVRRLDTSTDTQYF
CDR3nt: TGCAGCGTCCGAAGGTTGGACACTAGCACAGATACGCAGTATTTT

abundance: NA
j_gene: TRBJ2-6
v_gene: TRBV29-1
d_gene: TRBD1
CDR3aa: CSVVLGQGVIGANVLTF
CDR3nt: TGCAGCGTTGTTCTGGGTCAGGGGGTAATCGGGGCCAACGTCCTGACTTTC

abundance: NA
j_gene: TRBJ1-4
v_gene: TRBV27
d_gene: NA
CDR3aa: CASSPTGLLGEKLFF
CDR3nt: TGTGCCAGCAGTCCAACAGGGCTTTTAGGCGAAAAACTGTTTTTT

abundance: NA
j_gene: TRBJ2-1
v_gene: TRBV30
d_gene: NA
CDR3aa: CAWSTGEVYNEQFF
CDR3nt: TGTGCCTGGAGTACGGGAGAGGTTTACAATGAGCAGTTCTTC

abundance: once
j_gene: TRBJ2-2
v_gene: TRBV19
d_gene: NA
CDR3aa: CASSIGGQVGELFF
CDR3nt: TGTGCCAGTAGTATAGGGGGCCAGGTCGGGGAGCTGTTTTTT

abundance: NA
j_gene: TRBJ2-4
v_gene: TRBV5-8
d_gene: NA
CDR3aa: CASSQDSPNIQYF
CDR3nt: TGTGCCAGCAGCCAGGACAGTCCAAACATTCAGTACTTC

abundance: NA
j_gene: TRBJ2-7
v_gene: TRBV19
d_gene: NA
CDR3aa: CASSIDRADEQYF
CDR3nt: TGTGCCAGTAGTATAGACCGGGCCGACGAGCAGTACTTC

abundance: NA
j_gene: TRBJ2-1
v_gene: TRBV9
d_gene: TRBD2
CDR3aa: CAPSFCGGRWSSYNEQFF
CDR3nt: TGTGCCCCTTCTTTTTGTGGCGGGAGGTGGAGCTCCTACAATGAGCAGTTCTTC

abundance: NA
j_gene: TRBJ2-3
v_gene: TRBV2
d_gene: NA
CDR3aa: CASSESRPNPDTQYF
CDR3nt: TGTGCCAGCAGTGAATCACGGCCTAACCCAGATACGCAGTATTTT

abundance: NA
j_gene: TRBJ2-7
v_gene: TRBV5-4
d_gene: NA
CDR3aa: CASSLYGYEQYF
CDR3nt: TGTGCCAGCAGCTTGTATGGCTACGAGCAGTACTTC

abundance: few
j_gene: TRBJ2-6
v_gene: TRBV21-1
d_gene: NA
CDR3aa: CASRGRGANVLTF
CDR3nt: TGTGCCAGCAGGGGTCGGGGGGCCAACGTCCTGACTTTC

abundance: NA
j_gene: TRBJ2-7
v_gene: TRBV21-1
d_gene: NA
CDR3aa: CASIGAGPSYEQYF
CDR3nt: TGTGCCAGCATCGGAGCGGGACCCTCCTACGAGCAGTACTTC

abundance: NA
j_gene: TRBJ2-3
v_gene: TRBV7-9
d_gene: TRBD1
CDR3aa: CASSLTGSPDTQYF
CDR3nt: TGTGCCAGCAGCTTGACAGGGTCACCGGATACGCAGTATTTT

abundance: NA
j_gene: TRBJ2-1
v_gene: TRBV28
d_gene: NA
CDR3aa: CASSLIDNEQFF
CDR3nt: TGTGCCAGCAGTTTGATCGACAATGAGCAGTTCTTC

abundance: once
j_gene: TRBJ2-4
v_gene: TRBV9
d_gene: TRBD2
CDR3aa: CASSVEAGGWNIQYF
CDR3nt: TGTGCCAGCAGCGTAGAAGCGGGAGGGTGGAACATTCAGTACTTC

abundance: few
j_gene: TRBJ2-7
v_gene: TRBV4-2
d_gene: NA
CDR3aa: CAVGVGYEQYF
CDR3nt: TGTGCCGTCGGGGTAGGGTACGAGCAGTACTTC

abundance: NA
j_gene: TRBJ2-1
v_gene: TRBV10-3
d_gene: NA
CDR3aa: CAIQGGNEQFF
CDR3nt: TGTGCCATCCAGGGGGGCAATGAGCAGTTCTTC

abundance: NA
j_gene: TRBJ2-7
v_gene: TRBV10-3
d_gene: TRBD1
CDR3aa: CASTGTAAYEQYF
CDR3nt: TGTGCCAGTACCGGGACAGCAGCCTACGAGCAGTACTTC

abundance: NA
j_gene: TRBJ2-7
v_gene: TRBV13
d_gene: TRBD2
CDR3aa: CASSFRTSGKPFYEQYF
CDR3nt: TGTGCCAGCAGCTTTCGGACTAGCGGAAAACCTTTTTACGAGCAGTACTTC

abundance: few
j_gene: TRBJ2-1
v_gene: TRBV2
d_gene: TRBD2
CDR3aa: CATPTSGRNNEQFF
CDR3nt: TGTGCCACCCCGACTAGCGGGAGAAACAATGAGCAGTTCTTC

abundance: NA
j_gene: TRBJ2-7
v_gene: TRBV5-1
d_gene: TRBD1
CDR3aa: CASSWTGVRYEQYF
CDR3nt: TGCGCCAGCAGCTGGACAGGGGTTCGCTACGAGCAGTACTTC

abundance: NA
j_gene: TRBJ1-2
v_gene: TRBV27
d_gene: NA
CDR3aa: CASSSRGLYGYTF
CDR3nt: TGTGCCAGCAGTTCCAGGGGTCTCTATGGCTACACCTTC

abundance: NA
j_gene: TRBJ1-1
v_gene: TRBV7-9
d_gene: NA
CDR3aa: CASSLVPQNTEAFF
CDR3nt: TGTGCCAGCAGCTTAGTCCCGCAGAACACTGAAGCTTTCTTT

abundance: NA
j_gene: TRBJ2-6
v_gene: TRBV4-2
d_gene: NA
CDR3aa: CASSQVSARTILSGANVLTF
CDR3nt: TGTGCCAGCAGCCAAGTATCGGCTAGAACAATACTCTCTGGGGCCAACGTCCTGACTTTC